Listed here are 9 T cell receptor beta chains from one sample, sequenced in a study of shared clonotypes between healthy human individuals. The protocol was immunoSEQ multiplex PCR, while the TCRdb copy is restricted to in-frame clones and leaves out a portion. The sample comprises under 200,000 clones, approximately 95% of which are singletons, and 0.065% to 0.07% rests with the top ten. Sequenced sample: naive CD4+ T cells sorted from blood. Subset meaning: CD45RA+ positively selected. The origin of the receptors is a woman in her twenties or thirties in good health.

The DNA for the CDR3 is TGTGCCAGCTCACCACCGGGACACCCGAACACTGAAGCTTTCTTT. The encoded protein is CASSPPGHPNTEAFF. The gene calls are TRBV18 and TRBJ1-1, with a possible D match to TRBD1 (6 bases). Germline CDR1 is KGHSH and CDR2 is LQKENI. The CDR3 is 15 amino acids. With 0 bases removed from V and 1 base from J, the gap between germline ends came to 9 bases.

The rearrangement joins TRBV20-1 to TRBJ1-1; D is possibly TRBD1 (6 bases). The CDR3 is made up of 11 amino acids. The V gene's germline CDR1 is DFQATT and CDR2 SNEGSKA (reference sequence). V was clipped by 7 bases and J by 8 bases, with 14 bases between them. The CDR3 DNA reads TGCAGTGGGCGAGGGGGGACCGAAGCTTTCTTT. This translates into CSGRGGTEAFF.

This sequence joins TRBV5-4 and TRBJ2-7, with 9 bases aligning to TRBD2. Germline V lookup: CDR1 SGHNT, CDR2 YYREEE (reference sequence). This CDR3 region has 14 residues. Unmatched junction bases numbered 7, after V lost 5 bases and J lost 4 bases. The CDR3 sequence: CASSIIAGAYEQYF. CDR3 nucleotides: TGTGCCAGCAGTATAATAGCGGGAGCGTACGAGCAGTACTTC. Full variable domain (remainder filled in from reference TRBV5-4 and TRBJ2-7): ETGVTQSPTHLIKTRGQQVTLRCSSQSGHNTVSWYQQALGQGPQFIFQYYREEENGRGNFPPRFSGLQFPNYSSELNVNALELDDSALYLCASSIIAGAYEQYFGPGTRLTVT.

The CDR3 protein is CATPIGAKDRDQDVAKNIQYF. The CDR3 region has the DNA TGTGCCACCCCCATTGGGGCCAAGGACAGGGACCAAGATGTAGCCAAAAACATTCAGTACTTC. The rearrangement uses TRBV6-9 and TRBJ2-4, with 8 bases fitting TRBD1. Unmatched junction bases numbered 26, after V lost 10 bases and J lost 0 bases. The CDR3 is 21 residues long. The germline V gene has CDR1 MNHGY and CDR2 SVAAGI.

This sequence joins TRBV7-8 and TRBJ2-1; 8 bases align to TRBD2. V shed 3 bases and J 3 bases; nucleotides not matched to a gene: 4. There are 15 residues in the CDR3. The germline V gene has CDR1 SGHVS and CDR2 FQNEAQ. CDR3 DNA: TGTGCCAGCAGCTTCTTAGCGGGAATCTACAATGAGCAGTTCTTC. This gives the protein CASSFLAGIYNEQFF.

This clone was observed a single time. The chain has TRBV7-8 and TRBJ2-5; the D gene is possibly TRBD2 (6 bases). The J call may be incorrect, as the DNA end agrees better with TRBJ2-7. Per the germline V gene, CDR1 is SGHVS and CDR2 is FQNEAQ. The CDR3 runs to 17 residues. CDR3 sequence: CASSLGSSLGGTYEQYF. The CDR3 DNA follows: TGTGCCAGCAGCTTAGGATCCAGTTTGGGCGGGACCTACGAGCAGTACTTC.

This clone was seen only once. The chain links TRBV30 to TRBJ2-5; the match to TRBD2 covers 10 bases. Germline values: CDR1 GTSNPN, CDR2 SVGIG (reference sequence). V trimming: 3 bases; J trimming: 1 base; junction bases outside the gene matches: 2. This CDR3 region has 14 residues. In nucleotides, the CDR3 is TGTGCCTGGAGACTAGCGGGGATCCAAGAGACCCAGTACTTC. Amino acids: CAWRLAGIQETQYF.

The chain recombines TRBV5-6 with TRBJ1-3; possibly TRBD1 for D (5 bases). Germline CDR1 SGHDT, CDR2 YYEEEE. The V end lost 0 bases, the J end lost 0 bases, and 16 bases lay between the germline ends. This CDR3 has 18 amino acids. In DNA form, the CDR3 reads TGTGCCAGCAGCTTGGTTGGGGGTTCACCTGACTCTGGAAACACCATATATTTT. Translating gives CASSLVGGSPDSGNTIYF. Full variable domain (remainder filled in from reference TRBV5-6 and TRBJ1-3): DAGVTQSPTHLIKTRGQQVTLRCSPKSGHDTVSWYQQALGQGPQFIFQYYEEEERQRGNFPDRFSGHQFPNYSSELNVNALLLGDSALYLCASSLVGGSPDSGNTIYFGEGSWLTVV.

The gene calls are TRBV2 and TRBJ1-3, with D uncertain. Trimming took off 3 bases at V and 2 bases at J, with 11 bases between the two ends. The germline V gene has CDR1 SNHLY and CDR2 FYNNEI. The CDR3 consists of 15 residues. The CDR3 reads CASSESGFAGNTIYF. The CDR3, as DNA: TGTGCCAGCAGTGAGTCCGGGTTTGCTGGAAACACCATATATTTT.